This T cell receptor (beta chain) was recorded in a study of T cell changes during pregnancy in multiple sclerosis. This table comes from immunoSEQ multiplex PCR, and its TCRdb copy is limited to in-frame clones, with some not included. The sample shows some 74,000 clones, over 80% of them seen only once. The CDR3 totals 19 residues. Trimming cost V 4 bases and J 2 bases; bases outside gene matches: 15. Germline V gene data show CDR1 as LNHDA and CDR2 as SQIVND (reference sequence). This specimen consisted of peripheral blood, obtained before pregnancy. The receptor was derived from a female donor with multiple sclerosis, enrolled in a pregnancy study. This sequence joins TRBV19 and TRBJ2-3; TRBD2 matches at 10 bases. CDR3 bases: TGTGCCAGTAGTAGTCAACCTAGCGGGAGTAGACCTTACACAGATACGCAGTATTTT. It translates to CASSSQPSGSRPYTDTQYF.